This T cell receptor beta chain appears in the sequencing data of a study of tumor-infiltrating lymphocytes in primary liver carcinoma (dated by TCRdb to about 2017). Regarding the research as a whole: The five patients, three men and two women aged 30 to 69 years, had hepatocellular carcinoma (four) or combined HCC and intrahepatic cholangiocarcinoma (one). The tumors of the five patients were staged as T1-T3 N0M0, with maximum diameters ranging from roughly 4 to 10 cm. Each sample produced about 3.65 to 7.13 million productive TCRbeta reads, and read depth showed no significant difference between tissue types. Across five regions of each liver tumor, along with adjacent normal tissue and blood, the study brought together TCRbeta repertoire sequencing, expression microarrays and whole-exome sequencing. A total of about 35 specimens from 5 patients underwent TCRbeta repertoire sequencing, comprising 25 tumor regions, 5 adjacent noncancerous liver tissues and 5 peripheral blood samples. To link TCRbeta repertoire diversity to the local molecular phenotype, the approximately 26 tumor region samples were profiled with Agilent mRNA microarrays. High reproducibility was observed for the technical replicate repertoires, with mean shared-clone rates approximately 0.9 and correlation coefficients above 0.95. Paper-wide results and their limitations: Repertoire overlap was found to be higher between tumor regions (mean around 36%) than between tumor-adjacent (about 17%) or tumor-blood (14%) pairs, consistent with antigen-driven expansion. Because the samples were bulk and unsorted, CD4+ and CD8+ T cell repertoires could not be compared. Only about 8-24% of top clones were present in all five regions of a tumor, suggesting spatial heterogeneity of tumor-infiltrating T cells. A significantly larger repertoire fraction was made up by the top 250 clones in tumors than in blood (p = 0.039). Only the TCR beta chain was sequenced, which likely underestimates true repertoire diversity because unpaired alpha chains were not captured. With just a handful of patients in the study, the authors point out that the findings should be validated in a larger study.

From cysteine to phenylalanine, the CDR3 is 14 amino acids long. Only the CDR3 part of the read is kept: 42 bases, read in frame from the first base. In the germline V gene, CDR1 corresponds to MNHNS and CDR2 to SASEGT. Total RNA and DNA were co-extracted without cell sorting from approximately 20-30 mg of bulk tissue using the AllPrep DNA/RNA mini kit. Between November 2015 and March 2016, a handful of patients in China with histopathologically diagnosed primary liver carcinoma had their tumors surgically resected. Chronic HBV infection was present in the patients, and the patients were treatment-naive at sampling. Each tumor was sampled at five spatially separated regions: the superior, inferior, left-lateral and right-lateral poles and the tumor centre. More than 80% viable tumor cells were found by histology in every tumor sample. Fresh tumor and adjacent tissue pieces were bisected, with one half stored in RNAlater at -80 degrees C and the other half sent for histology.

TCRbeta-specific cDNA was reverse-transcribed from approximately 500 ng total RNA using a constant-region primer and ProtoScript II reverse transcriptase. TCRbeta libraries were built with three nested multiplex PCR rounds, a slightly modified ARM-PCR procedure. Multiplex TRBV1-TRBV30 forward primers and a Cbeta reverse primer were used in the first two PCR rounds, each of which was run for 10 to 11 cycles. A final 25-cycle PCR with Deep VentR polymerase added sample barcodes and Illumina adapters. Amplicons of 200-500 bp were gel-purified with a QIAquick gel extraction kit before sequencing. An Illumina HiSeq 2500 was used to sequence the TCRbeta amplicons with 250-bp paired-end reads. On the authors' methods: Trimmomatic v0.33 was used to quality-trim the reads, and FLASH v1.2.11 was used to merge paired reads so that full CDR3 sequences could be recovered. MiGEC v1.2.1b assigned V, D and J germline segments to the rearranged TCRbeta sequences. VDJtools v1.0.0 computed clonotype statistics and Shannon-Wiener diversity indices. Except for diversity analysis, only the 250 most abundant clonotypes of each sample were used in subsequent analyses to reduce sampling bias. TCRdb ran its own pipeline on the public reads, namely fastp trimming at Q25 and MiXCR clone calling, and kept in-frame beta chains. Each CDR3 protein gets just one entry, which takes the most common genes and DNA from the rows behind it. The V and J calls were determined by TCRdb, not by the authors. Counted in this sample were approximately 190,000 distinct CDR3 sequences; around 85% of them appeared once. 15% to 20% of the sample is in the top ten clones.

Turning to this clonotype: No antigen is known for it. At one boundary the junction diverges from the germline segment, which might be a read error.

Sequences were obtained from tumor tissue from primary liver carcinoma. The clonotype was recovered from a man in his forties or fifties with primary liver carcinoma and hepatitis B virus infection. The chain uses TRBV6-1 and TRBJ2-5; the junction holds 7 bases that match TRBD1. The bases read TGTGGCAGCAAGGGTTCCTACAGGGGTGAGACCCAGTACTTC. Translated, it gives CGSKGSYRGETQYF.